Listed here is a single T cell receptor (beta chain). The target of this receptor is not known. Per-nucleotide qualities are absent, and no much larger clonotype sits a single base away. The CDR3 measures 13 amino acids from cysteine to phenylalanine. The CDR3 DNA has 39 bases and is translated from base 1. Cut back by 5 bases and 8 bases, the V and J ends lie 13 bases apart. From the germline V gene, CDR1 is MNHNS and CDR2 is SASEGT. This specimen belongs to a study of glioma-infiltrating T cells (dated by TCRdb to 2015 to 2016). Looking at the study overall: The study sequenced TCR alpha- and beta-chain repertoires from glioma tissue, from non-neoplastic brain tissue and from matched peripheral blood mononuclear cells. The paired cohort comprised three low-grade glioma patients, eight or nine primary glioblastoma patients and three non-glioma patients contributing non-neoplastic brain tissue. To measure divergence between tissue and blood T-cell populations, each tissue-infiltrating repertoire was compared with the peripheral blood repertoire of the same patient.

TCR alpha and beta CDR3 regions were amplified with the iRepertoire nested amplicon-rescue multiplex PCR (arm-PCR) platform from RNA. The input for one-step reverse transcription and amplification was roughly 85-400 ng of tissue mRNA or PBMC total RNA. Following bead purification, Illumina adapters were added by a secondary multiplex PCR, and the libraries were gel-purified between 200 and 400 bp. The libraries contained internal 6-nucleotide barcodes that were used for demultiplexing. Libraries were sequenced on an Illumina MiSeq with 2x220 or 2x250 nucleotide paired-end reads. In the original analysis: Paired reads were merged using FLASH 1.2.11 and aligned with BWA-MEM to the GRCh37 human genome, and TRA and TRB reads were then extracted. V and J assignment used an IMGT-derived reference of cassette sequences and CDR3 motifs that included pseudogenes. Three-frame translation of reads was performed, and productive CDR3s were defined as those with a C...FGXG motif and no stop codons. Unique combinations of V-J cassette pair and CDR3 amino acid sequence were defined as clonotypes. Reads were filtered by Hamming distance, thresholded by each sample's sequence error rate in mapped regions. TCRdb reprocessed the public reads (quality trimming at Q25 with fastp, clone calling with MiXCR) and kept in-frame beta chains. CDR3 protein duplicates are merged, each entry listing the most common genes and DNA. The V and J calls here are based on TCRdb, not the publication. The sample profile shows about 140,000 distinct CDR3 sequences; 39% of them were found once. 15% to 25% of the sample comes from the top ten.

Study-wide conclusions, independent of this receptor: Very few CDR3 sequences were found to be shared between tissue and blood, and this scarcity was attributed to high CDR3 diversity and limited sampling. VJ-independent divergence between tissue and blood was lower than expected in non-neoplastic patients but higher than expected in all gliomas, particularly low-grade gliomas. The group comparisons were based on small numbers of patients: three non-neoplastic, three low-grade glioma and several glioblastoma patients.

The material sequenced was glioma tissue, nonneoplastic brain tissue, or PBMCs (not recorded which). The TCR originated in a human donor with low-grade glioma or glioblastoma, undergoing nonglioma brain surgery, or in good health (not recorded which). This receptor chain uses TRBV6-1 and TRBJ2-1; TRBD1 could be the D gene, as 6 bases match. This receptor carries the CDR3 CASSYLRGYEQFF. Read as DNA, the sequence is TGTGCCAGCAGTTATCTAAGGGGGTATGAGCAGTTCTTC.